This is a list of T cell receptor beta chains from one sample in a study of STAT3 mutations in large granular lymphocyte leukemia. Clones were sequenced by immunoSEQ multiplex PCR, and TCRdb holds only the in-frame ones, with some missing. This sample carries fewer than 11,000 clones, around 52% of them seen once, and the ten largest clones take about 8.1%. Sequencing used peripheral blood mononuclear cells. These receptors were obtained from a boy aged 5-17 years with T-cell large granular lymphocyte leukemia. Some clones in this sample may be carry-over from other donors' samples. The CDR3 runs from the conserved cysteine through the conserved F or W. The D gene is left open where the match is weak. Rows may omit the clone size; those that give it use once, few, many or a size class.

j_gene | abundance | d_gene | v_gene | CDR3nt | CDR3aa
TRBJ1-1 | NA | NA | TRBV4-3 | TGCGCCAGCAGCTTCAGCCCCGGGGACACTGAAGCTTTCTTT | CASSFSPGDTEAFF
TRBJ1-5 | NA | NA | TRBV29-1 | TGCAGCGTCCGGGACAGCAATCAGCCCCAGCATTTT | CSVRDSNQPQHF
TRBJ2-7 | NA | NA | TRBV18 | TGTGCCAGCTCACGCGAGCCAACCTCCTACGAGCAGTACTTC | CASSREPTSYEQYF
TRBJ2-7 | NA | NA | TRBV10-3 | TGTGCCATCAGTGCTGGCCGGGACAAACTCTACGAGCAGTACTTC | CAISAGRDKLYEQYF
TRBJ1-1 | few | NA | TRBV5-4 | TGTGCCAGCCTGAATATTAACAGGGACAACCCTGAAGCTTTCTTT | CASLNINRDNPEAFF
TRBJ2-1 | few | NA | TRBV18 | TGTGCCAGCTCACCTAGGGCAGGGAATGAGCAGTTCTTC | CASSPRAGNEQFF
TRBJ1-1 | few | NA | TRBV4-2 | TGTGCCAGCAGCCAAGTCTCGGTGAACACTGAAGCTTTCTTT | CASSQVSVNTEAFF
TRBJ2-5 | NA | NA | TRBV5-4 | TGTGCCAGCAGCTTGGAGAGGTCGCCAGAGACCCAGTACTTC | CASSLERSPETQYF
TRBJ2-5 | NA | NA | TRBV4-3 | TGCGCCAGCAGCCAAGAACAGGTCCAAGAGACCCAGTACTTC | CASSQEQVQETQYF
TRBJ1-1 | NA | NA | TRBV5-4 | TGTGCCAGCAGCTTGGGGGGGGACGGCACTGAAGCTTTCTTT | CASSLGGDGTEAFF
TRBJ2-7 | NA | NA | TRBV5-1 | TGCGCCAGCAGCTCGGAGGGGGGTTTCTACGAGCAGTACTTC | CASSSEGGFYEQYF
TRBJ1-2 | NA | NA | TRBV7-9 | TGTGCCAGCAGCCCAAGATATCAGGAGAGGAGGTTTGACTATGGCTACACCTTC | CASSPRYQERRFDYGYTF
TRBJ1-1 | NA | TRBD1 | TRBV5-1 | TGCGCCAGCAGCTTGGGGCCCCTACAGGGGTCGGGCACTGAAGCTTTCTTT | CASSLGPLQGSGTEAFF
TRBJ2-7 | NA | TRBD1 | TRBV5-1 | TGCGCCAGCAGCTACGGACAGGGGGCTTCGTACGAGCAGTACTTC | CASSYGQGASYEQYF
TRBJ2-3 | NA | NA | TRBV18 | TGTGCCAGCTCACCATCGGGGGTCACTAGCACAGATACGCAGTATTTT | CASSPSGVTSTDTQYF
TRBJ1-2 | few | TRBD1 | TRBV5-1 | TGCGCCAGCAGTCAGGGGGCTGGTTATGGCTACACCTTC | CASSQGAGYGYTF
TRBJ2-7 | NA | TRBD1 | TRBV5-1 | TGCGCCAGCAGCCCACAGACAGGGCTCTTCTACGAGCAGTACTTC | CASSPQTGLFYEQYF
TRBJ2-4 | NA | NA | TRBV30 | TGTGCCTGGAGTGGAGTAGCCAAAAACATTCAGTACTTC | CAWSGVAKNIQYF
TRBJ2-7 | few | NA | TRBV7-9 | TGTGCCAGCAGCCTCAGCCCGCGGCAGTACTTC | CASSLSPRQYF
TRBJ1-5 | few | NA | TRBV5-8 | TGTGCCAGCAGCTTGCGACAGGACAGCCAGCCCCAGCATTTT | CASSLRQDSQPQHF
TRBJ1-5 | NA | NA | TRBV6-1 | TGTGCCAGCAGTGAAAAGTCCGGGGGGAAGGTCGATCCCCAGCATTTT | CASSEKSGGKVDPQHF
TRBJ2-3 | NA | NA | TRBV7-9 | TGTGCCAGCAGCTTAGATGGAGGGCCTAGCACAGATACGCAGTATTTT | CASSLDGGPSTDTQYF
TRBJ2-5 | few | NA | TRBV5-1 | TGCGCCAGCAGCTTGGCCGTGGGGAGCGTACAGACCCAGTACTTC | CASSLAVGSVQTQYF
TRBJ2-3 | NA | NA | TRBV5-1 | TGCGCCAGCAGCTTGTACGGGCCCCAGGATACGCAGTATTTT | CASSLYGPQDTQYF
TRBJ2-7 | NA | TRBD2 | TRBV6-1 | TGTGCCAGCAGTCTGGGGACTAGCGGGAGCAACGAGCAGTACTTC | CASSLGTSGSNEQYF
TRBJ2-7 | NA | TRBD2 | TRBV4-1 | TGCGCCAGCAGCCAGAGTCTAGCGGCCTCCTACGAGCAGTACTTC | CASSQSLAASYEQYF
TRBJ2-2 | NA | TRBD2 | TRBV5-4 | TGTGCCAGCAGCTCGGGACTAGCGGGGAACACCGGGGAGCTGTTTTTT | CASSSGLAGNTGELFF
TRBJ2-1 | NA | NA | TRBV7-8 | TGTGCCAGCAGCTTGTTCTATGAGCAGTTCTTC | CASSLFYEQFF
TRBJ2-6 | NA | NA | TRBV28 | TGTGCCAGCAGTTTACCTGGCAGCTCGGGAGGGGCCAACGTCCTGACTTTC | CASSLPGSSGGANVLTF
TRBJ2-6 | NA | NA | TRBV6-1 | TGTGCCAGCAGTGAAGGCCAGTCTGGGGCCAACGTCCTGACTTTC | CASSEGQSGANVLTF
TRBJ1-5 | NA | NA | TRBV19 | TGTGCCAGTACTGAAGACAGCGGCAGTCAGCCCCAGCATTTT | CASTEDSGSQPQHF
TRBJ1-6 | once | TRBD1 | TRBV27 | TGTGCCAGCAGTTCCCTGGACAGGGAATTTTATAATTCACCCCTCCACTTT | CASSSLDREFYNSPLHF
TRBJ1-4 | few | NA | TRBV7-9 | TGTGCCAGCAGCCCGACAGCCCATAATGAAAAACTGTTTTTT | CASSPTAHNEKLFF
TRBJ2-7 | few | NA | TRBV6-5 | TGTGCCAGCAGTAGGGGGCCGGGGGGTATCTACGAGCAGTACTTC | CASSRGPGGIYEQYF
TRBJ2-5 | medium-sized | NA | TRBV10-2 | TGCGCCACCATGGGGCGCAGGGAATCGGAGACCCAGTACTTC | CATMGRRESETQYF
TRBJ2-1 | NA | TRBD2 | TRBV5-1 | TGCGCCAGCAGCTCCGGACTAGCCGCCTACAATGAGCAGTTCTTC | CASSSGLAAYNEQFF
TRBJ2-1 | NA | TRBD2 | TRBV7-9 | TGTGCCAGCAGCTTAACGACTAGCGGGATTAATGAGCAGTTCTTC | CASSLTTSGINEQFF
TRBJ1-5 | NA | NA | TRBV5-1 | TGCGCCAGCAGCTCGGATGCAGGGGCGGGACAGCCCCAGCATTTT | CASSSDAGAGQPQHF
TRBJ2-7 | NA | NA | TRBV6-5 | TGTGCCAGCAGCCCAACTTCCACCCCTTACGAGCAGTACTTC | CASSPTSTPYEQYF
TRBJ2-5 | NA | TRBD2 | TRBV6-5 | TGTGCCAGCAGTTACGGGACTAGCGGCCAAGAGACCCAGTACTTC | CASSYGTSGQETQYF
TRBJ1-6 | once | TRBD1 | TRBV5-1 | TGCGCCAGCAGCTATGGTGGACAGGGGAGTTCCTCACCCCTCCACTTT | CASSYGGQGSSSPLHF
TRBJ2-5 | NA | TRBD2 | TRBV7-9 | TGTGCCAGCAGCTTTGGGGCCGGGACTAGCTATTCCCAGTACTTC | CASSFGAGTSYSQYF
TRBJ2-5 | NA | TRBD2 | TRBV25-1 | TGTGCCAGCAGCCAGGGGACAAATCTGACTAGCGGGAAAGAGACCCAGTACTTC | CASSQGTNLTSGKETQYF
TRBJ1-6 | few | NA | TRBV5-1 | TGCGCCAGCAGCCAGGGTACGGCGGATAATTCACCCCTCCACTTT | CASSQGTADNSPLHF
TRBJ1-1 | NA | NA | TRBV10-3 | TGTGCCACCGGGAACAGGGAGCGGTCGAACACTGAAGCTTTCTTT | CATGNRERSNTEAFF
TRBJ2-2 | NA | TRBD1 | TRBV5-1 | TGCGCCAGCAGCCCCCCCGGGACAGGGAACACCGGGGAGCTGTTTTTT | CASSPPGTGNTGELFF
TRBJ1-6 | NA | NA | TRBV30 | TGTGCCTGGAGTGTCACGGTTAGCTCCTATAATTCACCCCTCCACTTT | CAWSVTVSSYNSPLHF
TRBJ2-7 | NA | TRBD2 | TRBV29-1 | TGCAGCGTTGACCCGGGACTAGCGGGAGAGGAGCAGTACTTC | CSVDPGLAGEEQYF
TRBJ2-3 | NA | TRBD2 | TRBV5-1 | TGCGCCAGCAGCACCGGGGGGAGTGATACGCAGTATTTT | CASSTGGSDTQYF
TRBJ2-5 | few | NA | TRBV20-1 | TGCAGTGCTAGTGGGCGGGAGACCCAGTACTTC | CSASGRETQYF
TRBJ1-1 | few | NA | TRBV4-2 | TGTGCCAGCAGCCAAGTTACGCCAGGGTTGGCTGGCACTGAAGCTTTCTTT | CASSQVTPGLAGTEAFF
TRBJ2-3 | NA | TRBD1 | TRBV5-4 | TGTGCCAGCAGCTCCACTGGACAGGGGGAAGATACGCAGTATTTT | CASSSTGQGEDTQYF
TRBJ2-7 | NA | NA | TRBV29-1 | TGCAGCGGCGGAAACTCCTACGAGCAGTACTTC | CSGGNSYEQYF
TRBJ2-7 | NA | NA | TRBV4-1 | TGCGCCAGCAGCCAAGCCCGGGGCTACAACTCCTACGAGCAGTACTTC | CASSQARGYNSYEQYF
TRBJ1-6 | NA | NA | TRBV6-1 | TGTGCCAGCAGTGAAGCGGAGAATTCACCCCTCCACTTT | CASSEAENSPLHF
TRBJ2-7 | few | TRBD2 | TRBV18 | TGTGCCAGCTCCCCGGGGGGTTACGAGCAGTACTTC | CASSPGGYEQYF
TRBJ1-5 | few | NA | TRBV30 | TGTGCCTGGAGTGTACGTTCAAGCTGGAATCAGCCCCAGCATTTT | CAWSVRSSWNQPQHF
TRBJ2-3 | NA | TRBD2 | TRBV23-1 | TGCGCCAGCAGCGGGGCGGGAGGGTTGGATACGCAGTATTTT | CASSGAGGLDTQYF
TRBJ1-2 | NA | TRBD1 | TRBV18 | TGTGCCAGCTCACCACTGGGACAGAACTATGGCTACACCTTC | CASSPLGQNYGYTF
TRBJ2-1 | NA | TRBD2 | TRBV9 | TGTGCCAGCAGCGTTGTCGGACTAGCCGCCAATGAGCAGTTCTTC | CASSVVGLAANEQFF